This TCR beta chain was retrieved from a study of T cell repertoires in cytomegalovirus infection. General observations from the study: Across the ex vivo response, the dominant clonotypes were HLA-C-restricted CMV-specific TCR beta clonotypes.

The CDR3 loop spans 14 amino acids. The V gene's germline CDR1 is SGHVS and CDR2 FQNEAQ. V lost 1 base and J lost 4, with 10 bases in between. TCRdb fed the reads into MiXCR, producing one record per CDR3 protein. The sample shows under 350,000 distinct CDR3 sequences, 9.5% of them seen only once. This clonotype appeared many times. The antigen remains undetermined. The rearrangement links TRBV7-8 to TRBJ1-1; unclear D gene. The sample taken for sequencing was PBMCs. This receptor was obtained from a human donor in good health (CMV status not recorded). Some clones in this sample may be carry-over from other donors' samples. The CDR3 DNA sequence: TGTGCCAGCAGCTTAGGCACGTCAGGCACTGAAGCTTTCTTT. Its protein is CASSLGTSGTEAFF.